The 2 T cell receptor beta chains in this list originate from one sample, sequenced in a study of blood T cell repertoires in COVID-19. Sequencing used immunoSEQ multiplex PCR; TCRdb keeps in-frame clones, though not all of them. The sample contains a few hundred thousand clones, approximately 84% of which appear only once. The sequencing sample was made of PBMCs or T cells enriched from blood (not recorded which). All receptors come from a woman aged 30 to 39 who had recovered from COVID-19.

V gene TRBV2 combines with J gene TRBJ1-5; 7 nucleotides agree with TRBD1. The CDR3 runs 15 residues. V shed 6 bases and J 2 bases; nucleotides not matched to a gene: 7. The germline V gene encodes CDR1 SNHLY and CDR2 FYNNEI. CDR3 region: CASRPTGMGNQPQHF. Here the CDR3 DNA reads TGTGCCAGCAGGCCGACAGGGATGGGCAATCAGCCCCAGCATTTT.

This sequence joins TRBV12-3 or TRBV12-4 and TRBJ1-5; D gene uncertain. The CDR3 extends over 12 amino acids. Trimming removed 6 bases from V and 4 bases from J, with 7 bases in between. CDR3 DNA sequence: TGTGCCAGCAGCTCCCGGAATCAGCCCCAGCATTTT. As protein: CASSSRNQPQHF.